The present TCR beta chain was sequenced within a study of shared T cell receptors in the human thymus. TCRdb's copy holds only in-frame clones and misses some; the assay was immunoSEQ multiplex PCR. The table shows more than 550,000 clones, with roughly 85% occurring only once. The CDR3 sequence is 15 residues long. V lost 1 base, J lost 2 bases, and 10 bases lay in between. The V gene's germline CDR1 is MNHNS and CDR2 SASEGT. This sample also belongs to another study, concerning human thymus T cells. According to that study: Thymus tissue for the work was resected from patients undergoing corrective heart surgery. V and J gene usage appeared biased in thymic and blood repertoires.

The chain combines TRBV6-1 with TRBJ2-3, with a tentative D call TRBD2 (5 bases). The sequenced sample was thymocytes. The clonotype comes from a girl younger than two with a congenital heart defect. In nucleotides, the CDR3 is TGTGCCAGCAGTGAAGGACCGCTAGCCACAGATACGCAGTATTTT. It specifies CASSEGPLATDTQYF.